This T cell receptor (beta chain) was recovered during a study of immune reconstitution after stem cell transplant in scleroderma (dated by TCRdb to 2015 to 2018). Library preparation employed RT-PCR. Reads for this sample came from an Illumina MiSeq. Using fastp at Q25 and MiXCR, TCRdb reprocessed the public reads and kept productive beta chains. Rows matching on CDR3 protein sequence are summarized as one entry with the most common DNA and genes. This sample holds 6,000 or so distinct CDR3 sequences; 8% were observed only once. The ten largest account for 9.5% to 13% of the sample. Including the terminal cysteine and phenylalanine, the CDR3 comprises 13 residues. The entry retains the CDR3 DNA only, 39 bases that are in frame from base 1. As encoded in the germline V gene (reference sequence), CDR1 is MNHEY while CDR2 is SMNVEV. Trimming takes 3 bases from V and 4 bases from J, and the germline ends sit 7 bases apart.

This clonotype has more than one count but fewer than ten. Its cognate antigen has yet to be identified. Per-nucleotide qualities are absent, and no much larger clonotype sits a single base away. The material was obtained before or after autologous hematopoietic stem cell transplantation (not recorded which). This receptor was taken from a male donor with systemic sclerosis. The chain employs TRBV27 and TRBJ2-1, with the identity of the D gene unclear. The nucleotides read TGTGCCAGCAGTTTTTCTAGTTACAATGAGCAGTTCTTC. This is translated as CASSFSSYNEQFF.